One and the same sample provided the 27 T cell receptor beta chains below, sequenced in a study of CD8 T cells in Susac syndrome. RNA totalling 0.5 to 1 ug underwent reverse transcription with random hexamers. TCRdb called the immunoSEQ multiplex PCR reads again in MiXCR, with one record for every CDR3 protein. The sample has 110,000 to 150,000 distinct CDR3 sequences; 95% are singletons. Sequenced input: CD4+ T cells from PBMCs. The origin of the receptors is a human donor with Susac syndrome.

This chain connects TRBV6-5 to TRBJ2-3; D might be TRBD2 (7 bases). CDR3 length: 16 amino acids. The germline V gene encodes CDR1 MNHEY and CDR2 SVGAGI. Trimming stripped 4 bases from V and 1 base from J, with 15 bases between. This chain's CDR3 is CASSCLGGAGTDTQYF. The DNA of the CDR3 is TGTGCCAGCAGTTGCCTGGGGGGGGCCGGCACAGATACGCAGTATTTT.

The rearrangement uses TRBV27 and TRBJ2-4, with D possibly being TRBD1 or TRBD2 (6 bases each). The CDR3 is 17 amino acids. CDR1 is MNHEY and CDR2 is SMNVEV in the germline V gene (reference sequence). Between the trimmed V and J ends, which lost 7 bases and 1 base, there was a span of 20 bases. This chain's CDR3 is CASTPKGGEWAKNIQYF. The CDR3 region has the DNA TGTGCCAGCACTCCCAAGGGGGGAGAGTGGGCCAAAAACATTCAGTACTTC.

This clonotype was observed once. The chain recombines TRBV15 with TRBJ2-5; perhaps TRBD2 as D (6 bases). The germline gives CDR1 LNHNV, CDR2 YYDKDF (reference sequence). With 5 bases removed from V and 5 bases from J, the gap between germline ends came to 12 bases. This CDR3 comprises 13 residues. The CDR3, as DNA: TGTGCCACCAGCCCAGACCGGGGGGAGACCCAGTACTTC. Encoded protein: CATSPDRGETQYF.

The chain employs TRBV3-1 and TRBJ2-1; 8 bases are shared with TRBD2. J gave up 6 bases and V 0 bases, and 10 bases lay outside the gene matches. Germline CDR1 LGHDT, CDR2 YNNKEL (reference sequence). The CDR3 is 17 residues long. Here the CDR3 DNA reads TGTGCCAGCAGCCAAGAGGGGGTCAGCGGGAGCGTCAATGAGCAGTTCTTC. Translating gives CASSQEGVSGSVNEQFF.

The V and J genes are TRBV4-1 and TRBJ2-7; TRBD2 is a possible D gene (7 bases). Germline values: CDR1 MGHRA, CDR2 YSYEKL. CDR3 length: 16 amino acids. V lost 5 bases to trimming and J lost 3 bases, with 20 bases between them. The CDR3 region has the DNA TGCGCCAGCAGCAGCCCCCGAGGGGGGGCGGGCTACGAGCAGTACTTC. It specifies CASSSPRGGAGYEQYF.

The gene calls are TRBV7-9 and TRBJ2-1, with D uncertain. This CDR3 is built from 11 residues. Germline assignment: CDR1 SEHNR and CDR2 FQNEAQ (reference sequence). Trimming took off 10 bases at V and 5 bases at J, with 9 bases between the two ends. In DNA form, the CDR3 reads TGTGCCACCGCGGCAGACAATGAGCAGTTCTTC. It codes for CATAADNEQFF.

This clonotype occurred a few times. The chain combines TRBV28 with TRBJ2-7; 8 bases map to TRBD1. The CDR3 has 13 amino acids. Germline-derived CDR1 and CDR2 are MDHEN and SYDVKM. J gave up 1 base and V 5 bases, and 1 base lay outside the gene matches. CDR3 loop: CASSRTGSYEQYF. The CDR3 bases are TGTGCCAGCAGTAGGACAGGGTCCTACGAGCAGTACTTC.

This rearrangement joins TRBV5-1 to TRBJ2-2; D not certain. CDR3 size: 15 residues. Germline assignment: CDR1 SGHRS and CDR2 YFSETQ. The V end was cut by 0 bases, the J end by 7 bases, with 13 bases between. In DNA form, the CDR3 reads TGCGCCAGCAGCTTGGAGTATGGGCAGAGCGGGGAGCTGTTTTTT. Translating it yields CASSLEYGQSGELFF.

The V gene is TRBV5-1, the J gene TRBJ1-1; D uncertain. The CDR3 consists of 14 residues. The V and J ends lost 0 bases and 2 bases respectively, with 8 bases between them. CDR1 and CDR2 (germline): SGHRS, YFSETQ. The CDR3 sequence: CASSLVSDNTEAFF. CDR3 DNA: TGCGCCAGCAGCTTGGTCTCGGACAACACTGAAGCTTTCTTT.

This clonotype occurred once. The chain employs TRBV2 and TRBJ1-5, with no clear D. Trimming shortened V by 6 bases and J by 3 bases, and 9 bases separated the two germline ends. This CDR3 has 13 amino acids. Per the germline V gene, CDR1 is SNHLY and CDR2 is FYNNEI. CDR3 in amino acids: CASRWDPNQPQHF. As DNA, the CDR3 is TGTGCCAGCAGATGGGATCCCAATCAGCCCCAGCATTTT.

This chain connects TRBV24-1 to TRBJ1-2; D uncertain. V lost 1 base to trimming and J lost 6 bases, with 11 bases between them. The CDR3 length is 14 residues. Germline V gene sequence: CDR1 KGHDR, CDR2 SFDVKD. Here the CDR3 reads CATSDLYSTDGYTF. In nucleotides, the CDR3 is TGTGCCACCAGTGATTTATACTCCACAGATGGCTACACCTTC.

The table lists this clonotype with a count of one. The chain uses TRBV14 and TRBJ1-3, with D possibly matching TRBD1 (5 bases). V gave up 5 bases and J gave up 0 bases, with 14 bases separating them. The CDR3 is 16 amino acids. Germline CDR1 is SGHDN and CDR2 is FVKESK. CDR3 residues: CASSSPTANSGNTIYF. CDR3 bases: TGTGCCAGCAGCAGTCCGACAGCGAACTCTGGAAACACCATATATTTT.

The rearrangement uses TRBV10-3 and TRBJ1-2, with D uncertain. The CDR3 consists of 14 residues. Trimming left V 6 bases short and J 5 bases short, with 16 bases between. Looked up from germline, CDR1 is ENHRY and CDR2 is SYGVKD. The CDR3 here is CAISEEVTLYGYTF. The DNA of the CDR3 is TGTGCCATCAGCGAAGAAGTTACACTGTATGGCTACACCTTC.

V is TRBV9 and J is TRBJ2-6, with no clear D. V was pared by 0 bases and J by 2 bases, with 9 bases between. Looked up from germline, CDR1 is SGDLS and CDR2 is YYNGEE. The CDR3 has 16 amino acids. CDR3 nucleotide sequence: TGTGCCAGCAGCGTAGCCGGGTGGACTGGGGCCAACGTCCTGACTTTC. Translation gives CASSVAGWTGANVLTF.

Only one count was recorded for this clonotype. This chain uses TRBV15 with TRBJ2-1; D may be TRBD1 or TRBD2 (5 bases each). This CDR3 is built from 14 residues. Trimming cost V 8 bases and J 0 bases, with 11 bases left between them. From germline, CDR1 is LNHNV and CDR2 YYDKDF (reference sequence). In DNA, the CDR3 is TGTGCCACCTCACGGGACCACTCCTACAATGAGCAGTTCTTC. Amino acids: CATSRDHSYNEQFF. Full variable domain (rest looked up from reference TRBV15 and TRBJ2-1): DAMVIQNPRYQVTQFGKPVTLSCSQTLNHNVMYWYQQKSSQAPKLLFHYYDKDFNNEADTPDNFQSRRPNTSFCFLDIRSPGLGDTAMYLCATSRDHSYNEQFFGPGTRLTVL.

V gene TRBV6-6 combines with J gene TRBJ1-4; a possible D gene is TRBD1 (6 bases). CDR1 and CDR2 from the germline V gene are MNHNY and SVGAGI (reference sequence). The V end lost 5 bases, the J end lost 6 bases, and 16 bases lay between the germline ends. The CDR3 covers 15 residues. The CDR3, as DNA: TGTGCCAGCAGTCCGCACAGGGTAGCGGATGAAAAACTGTTTTTT. Translated: CASSPHRVADEKLFF.

In DNA form, the CDR3 reads TGTGCCAGCAGCCAATCGCCCACATCCTACGAGCAGTACTTC. Translation gives CASSQSPTSYEQYF. V and J are TRBV3-1 and TRBJ2-7; D unresolved. V was trimmed by 2 bases and J by 1 base, leaving 9 bases between them. This CDR3 comprises 14 residues. CDR1 is LGHDT, CDR2 YNNKEL, per germline (reference sequence).

This clonotype showed up just once. The chain joins TRBV20-1 to TRBJ1-3, with D unclear. The germline V gene encodes CDR1 DFQATT and CDR2 SNEGSKA (reference sequence). The CDR3 runs to 13 residues. V lost 3 bases and J lost 2, with 8 bases in between. The CDR3 nucleotides read TGCAGTGCTAGGGCAGAGACTGGAAACACCATATATTTT. Translating it yields CSARAETGNTIYF.

The rearrangement links TRBV4-1 to TRBJ1-5; unclear D gene. CDR1 is MGHRA and CDR2 is YSYEKL in the germline V gene. V was clipped by 4 bases and J by 3 bases, with 10 bases between them. The CDR3 consists of 14 residues. The CDR3 here is CASSRGLTNQPQHF. The CDR3 nucleotides read TGCGCCAGCAGCCGAGGACTGACCAATCAGCCCCAGCATTTT.

The chain joins TRBV20-1 to TRBJ1-1, with D maybe TRBD1 (6 bases). This CDR3 contains 13 residues. Germline V CDR1 and CDR2: DFQATT, SNEGSKA (reference sequence). Trimming cost V 2 bases and J 6 bases, with 13 bases left between them. The chain's CDR3 is CSARIRGVPEAFF. The CDR3 DNA follows: TGCAGTGCTAGAATTAGGGGGGTTCCTGAAGCTTTCTTT.

The gene calls are TRBV25-1 and TRBJ1-4; TRBD1 might be the D (6 bases). Germline V gene lookup returns CDR1 MGHDK and CDR2 SYGVNS. Trimming took 6 bases from V and 10 from J, leaving 12 bases between them. The CDR3 loop spans 12 amino acids. CDR3 residues: CASSPPGAKLFF. CDR3 sequence (DNA): TGTGCCAGCAGCCCACCGGGGGCAAAACTGTTTTTT.

V and J are TRBV4-1 and TRBJ2-7; the D gene could be TRBD1 or TRBD2 (5 bases each). The CDR3 is 14 amino acids. V shed 1 base and J shed 5 bases, with 12 bases lying between them. CDR1 MGHRA and CDR2 YSYEKL come from the germline V gene. The CDR3 spells CASSQAAGTDEQYF. Here the CDR3 DNA reads TGCGCCAGCAGCCAAGCGGCTGGGACCGACGAGCAGTACTTC.

The chain carries TRBV29-1 and TRBJ1-2, with unresolved D. Germline values: CDR1 SQVTM, CDR2 ANQGSEA. V was clipped by 7 bases and J by 4 bases, with 16 bases between them. This CDR3 has 13 amino acids. The DNA for the CDR3 is TGCAGCGCCAGCCCGGGCCTCTCCTATGGCTACACCTTC. Protein sequence: CSASPGLSYGYTF.

The V gene is TRBV20-1, the J gene TRBJ2-1; TRBD2 aligns across 9 bases. The CDR3 sequence is 16 residues long. The germline V gene has CDR1 DFQATT and CDR2 SNEGSKA (reference sequence). V dropped 0 bases and J dropped 4; count of bases not matched to a gene: 7. The chain's CDR3 is CSARDLERGDYNEQFF. The CDR3 region has the DNA TGCAGTGCTAGAGATCTCGAGCGGGGGGATTACAATGAGCAGTTCTTC.

This chain links TRBV4-1 with TRBJ1-2, with D unresolved. The CDR3 runs to 18 residues. Germline CDR1 reads MGHRA; CDR2 reads YSYEKL. Trimming cost V 1 base and J 5 bases, with 23 bases left between them. The CDR3 DNA sequence: TGCGCCAGCAGCCAAGCTTTCTTACTCGGGAGAGAAGCGTATGGCTACACCTTC. Its protein product is CASSQAFLLGREAYGYTF.

This clonotype appeared once. This chain links TRBV29-1 with TRBJ2-1, with D possibly being TRBD1 or TRBD2 (6 bases each). The CDR3 contains 12 residues. The germline V gene encodes CDR1 SQVTM and CDR2 ANQGSEA. V lost 8 bases and J lost 3, with 11 bases in between. The CDR3 spells CSSGGIYNEQFF. The CDR3 DNA reads as TGCAGCTCCGGGGGCATCTACAATGAGCAGTTCTTC.

V and J are TRBV6-5 and TRBJ2-7, with 7 nucleotides matching TRBD1. This CDR3 spans 15 amino acids. From germline, CDR1 is MNHEY and CDR2 SVGAGI. After removal of 6 bases from V and 0 bases from J, the junction contained 8 bases not matched to a gene. CDR3 sequence: CASSPGGTSSYEQYF. As DNA, the CDR3 is TGTGCCAGCAGCCCAGGGGGAACGAGCTCCTACGAGCAGTACTTC.